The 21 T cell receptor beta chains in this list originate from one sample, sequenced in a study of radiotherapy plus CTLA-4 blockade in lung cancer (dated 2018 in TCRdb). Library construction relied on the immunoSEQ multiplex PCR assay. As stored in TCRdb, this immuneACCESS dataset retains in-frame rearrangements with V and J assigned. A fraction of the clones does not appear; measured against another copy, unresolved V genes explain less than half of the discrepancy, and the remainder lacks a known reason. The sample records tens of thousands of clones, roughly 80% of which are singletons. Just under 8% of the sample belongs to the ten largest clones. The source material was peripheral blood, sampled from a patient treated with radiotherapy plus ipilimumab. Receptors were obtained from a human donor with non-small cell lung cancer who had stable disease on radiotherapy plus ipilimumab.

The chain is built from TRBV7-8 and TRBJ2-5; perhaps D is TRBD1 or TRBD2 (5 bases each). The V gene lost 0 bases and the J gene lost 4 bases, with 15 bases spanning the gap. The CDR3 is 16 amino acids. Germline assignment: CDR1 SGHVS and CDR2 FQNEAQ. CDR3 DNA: TGTGCCAGCAGCTTAGCTGGGGGTATAGCCCGAGAGACCCAGTACTTC. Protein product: CASSLAGGIARETQYF.

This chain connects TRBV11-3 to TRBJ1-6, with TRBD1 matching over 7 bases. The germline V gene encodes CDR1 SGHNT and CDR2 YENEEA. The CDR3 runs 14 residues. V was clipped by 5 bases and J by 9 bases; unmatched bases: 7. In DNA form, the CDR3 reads TGTGCCAGCAGCCTTACAGGGGTTGGTTCACCCCTCCACTTT. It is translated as CASSLTGVGSPLHF. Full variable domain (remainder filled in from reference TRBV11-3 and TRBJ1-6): EAGVVQSPRYKIIEKKQPVAFWCNPISGHNTLYWYLQNLGQGPELLIRYENEEAVDDSQLPKDRFSAERLKGVDSTLKIQPAELGDSAVYLCASSLTGVGSPLHFGNGTRLTVT.

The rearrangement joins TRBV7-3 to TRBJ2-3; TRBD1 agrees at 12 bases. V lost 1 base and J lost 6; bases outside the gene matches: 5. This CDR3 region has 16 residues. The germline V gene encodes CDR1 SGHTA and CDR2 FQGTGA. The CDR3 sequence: CASSLRGQGAGDTQYF. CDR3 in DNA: TGTGCCAGCAGCTTAAGGGGACAGGGGGCCGGGGATACGCAGTATTTT.

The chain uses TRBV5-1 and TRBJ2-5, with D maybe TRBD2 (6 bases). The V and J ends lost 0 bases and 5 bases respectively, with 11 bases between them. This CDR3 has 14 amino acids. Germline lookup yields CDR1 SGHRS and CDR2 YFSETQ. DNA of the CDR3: TGCGCCAGCAGCTTGGTTGTCAGCGGGGAGACCCAGTACTTC. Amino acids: CASSLVVSGETQYF.

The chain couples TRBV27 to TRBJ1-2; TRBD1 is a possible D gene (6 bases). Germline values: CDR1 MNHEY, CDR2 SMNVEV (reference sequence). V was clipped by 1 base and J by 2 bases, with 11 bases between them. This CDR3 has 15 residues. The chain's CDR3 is CASSLYYRENYGYTF. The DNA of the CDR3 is TGTGCCAGCAGTTTATACTACAGGGAGAACTATGGCTACACCTTC.

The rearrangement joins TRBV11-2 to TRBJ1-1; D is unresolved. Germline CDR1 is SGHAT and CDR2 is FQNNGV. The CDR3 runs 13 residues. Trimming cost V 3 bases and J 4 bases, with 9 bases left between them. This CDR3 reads CASSLGHFTEAFF. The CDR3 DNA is TGTGCCAGCAGCTTGGGCCACTTCACTGAAGCTTTCTTT.

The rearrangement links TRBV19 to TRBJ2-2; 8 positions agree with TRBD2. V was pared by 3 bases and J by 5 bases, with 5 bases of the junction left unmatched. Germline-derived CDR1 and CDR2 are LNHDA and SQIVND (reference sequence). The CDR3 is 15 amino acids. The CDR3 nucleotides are TGTGCCAGTAGTATTTCCGGGAGGGGGACCGGGGAGCTGTTTTTT. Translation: CASSISGRGTGELFF.

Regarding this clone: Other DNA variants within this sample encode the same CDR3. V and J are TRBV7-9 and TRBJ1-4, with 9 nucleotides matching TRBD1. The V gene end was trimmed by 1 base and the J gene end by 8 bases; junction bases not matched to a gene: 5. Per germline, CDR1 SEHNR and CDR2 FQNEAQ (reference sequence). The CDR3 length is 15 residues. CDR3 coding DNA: TGTGCCAGCAGCTTAGAGGGACAGGGAAACGAAAAACTGTTTTTT. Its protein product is CASSLEGQGNEKLFF.

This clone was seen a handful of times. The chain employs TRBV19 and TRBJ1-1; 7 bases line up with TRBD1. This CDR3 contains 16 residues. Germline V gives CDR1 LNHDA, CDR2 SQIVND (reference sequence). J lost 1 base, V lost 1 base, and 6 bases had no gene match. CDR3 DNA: TGTGCCAGTAGTATAGCCTCCGGGACAGCGAACACTGAAGCTTTCTTT. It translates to CASSIASGTANTEAFF.

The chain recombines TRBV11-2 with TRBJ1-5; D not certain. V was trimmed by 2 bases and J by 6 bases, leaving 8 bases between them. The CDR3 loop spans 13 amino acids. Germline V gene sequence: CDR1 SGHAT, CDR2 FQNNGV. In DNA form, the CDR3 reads TGTGCCAGCAGCTTATACTGGACTCAGCCCCAGCATTTT. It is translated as CASSLYWTQPQHF.

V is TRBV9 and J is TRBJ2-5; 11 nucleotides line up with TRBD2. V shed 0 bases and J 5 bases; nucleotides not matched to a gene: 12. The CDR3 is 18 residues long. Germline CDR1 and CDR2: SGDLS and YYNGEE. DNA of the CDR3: TGTGCCAGCAGCGTAGGTCTAGCGGGGGGCAACAGGGAGGAGACCCAGTACTTC. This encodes CASSVGLAGGNREETQYF. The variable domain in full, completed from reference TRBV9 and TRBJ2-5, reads DSGVTQTPKHLITATGQRVTLRCSPRSGDLSVYWYQQSLDQGLQFLIQYYNGEERAKGNILERFSAQQFPDLHSELNLSSLELGDSALYFCASSVGLAGGNREETQYFGPGTRLLVL.

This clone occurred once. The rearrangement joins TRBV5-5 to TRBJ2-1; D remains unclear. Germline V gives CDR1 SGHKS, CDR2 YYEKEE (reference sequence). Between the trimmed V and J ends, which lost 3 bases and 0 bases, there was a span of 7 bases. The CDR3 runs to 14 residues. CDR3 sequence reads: CASSYTDSYNEQFF. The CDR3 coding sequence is TGTGCCAGCAGCTATACCGACTCCTACAATGAGCAGTTCTTC.

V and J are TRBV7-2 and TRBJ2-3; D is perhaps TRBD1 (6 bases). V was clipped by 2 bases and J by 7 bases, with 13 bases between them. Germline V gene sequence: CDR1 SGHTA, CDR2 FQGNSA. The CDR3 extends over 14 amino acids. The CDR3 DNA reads TGTGCCAGCAGCTTAAAGGTGGGGGCAAATACGCAGTATTTT. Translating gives CASSLKVGANTQYF. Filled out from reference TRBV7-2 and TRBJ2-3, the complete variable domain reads GAGVSQSPSNKVTEKGKDVELRCDPISGHTALYWYRQSLGQGLEFLIYFQGNSAPDKSGLPSDRFSAERTGGSVSTLTIQRTQQEDSAVYLCASSLKVGANTQYFGPGTRLTVL.

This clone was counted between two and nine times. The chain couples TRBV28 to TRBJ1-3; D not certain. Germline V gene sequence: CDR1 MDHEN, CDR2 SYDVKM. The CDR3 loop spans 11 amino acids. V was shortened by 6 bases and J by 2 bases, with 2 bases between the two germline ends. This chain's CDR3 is CASSPGNTIYF. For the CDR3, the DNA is TGTGCCAGCAGCCCTGGAAACACCATATATTTT. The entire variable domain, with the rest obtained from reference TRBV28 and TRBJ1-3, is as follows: DVKVTQSSRYLVKRTGEKVFLECVQDMDHENMFWYRQDPGLGLRLIYFSYDVKMKEKGDIPEGYSVSREKKERFSLILESASTNQTSMYLCASSPGNTIYFGEGSWLTVV.

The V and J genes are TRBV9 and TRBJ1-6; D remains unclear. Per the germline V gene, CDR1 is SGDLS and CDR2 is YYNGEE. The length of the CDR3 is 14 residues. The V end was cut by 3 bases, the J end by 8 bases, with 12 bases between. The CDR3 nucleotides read TGTGCCAGCAGCGCCAGAGGTAGGGATTCACCCCTCCACTTT. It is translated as CASSARGRDSPLHF.

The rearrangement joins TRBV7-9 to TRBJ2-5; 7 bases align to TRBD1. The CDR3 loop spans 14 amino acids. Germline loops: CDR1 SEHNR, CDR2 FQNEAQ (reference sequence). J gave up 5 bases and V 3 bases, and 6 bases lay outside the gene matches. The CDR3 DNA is TGTGCCAGCAGCTTGATAGGGGGCGCGGAGACCCAGTACTTC. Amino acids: CASSLIGGAETQYF.

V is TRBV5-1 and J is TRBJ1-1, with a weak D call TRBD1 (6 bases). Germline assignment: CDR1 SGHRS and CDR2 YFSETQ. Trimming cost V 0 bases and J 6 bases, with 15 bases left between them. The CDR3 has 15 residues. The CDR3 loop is CASSLALGGSAEAFF. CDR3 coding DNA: TGCGCCAGCAGCTTGGCCTTGGGGGGCTCCGCTGAAGCTTTCTTT. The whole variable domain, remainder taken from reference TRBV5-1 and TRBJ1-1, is KAGVTQTPRYLIKTRGQQVTLSCSPISGHRSVSWYQQTPGQGLQFLFEYFSETQRNKGNFPGRFSGRQFSNSRSEMNVSTLELGDSALYLCASSLALGGSAEAFFGQGTRLTVV.

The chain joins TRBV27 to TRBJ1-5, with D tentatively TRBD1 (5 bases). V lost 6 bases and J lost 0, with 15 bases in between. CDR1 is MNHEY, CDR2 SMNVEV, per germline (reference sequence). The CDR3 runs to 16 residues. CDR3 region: CASRVRDFYSNQPQHF. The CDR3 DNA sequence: TGTGCCAGCAGGGTACGGGACTTTTATAGCAATCAGCCCCAGCATTTT.

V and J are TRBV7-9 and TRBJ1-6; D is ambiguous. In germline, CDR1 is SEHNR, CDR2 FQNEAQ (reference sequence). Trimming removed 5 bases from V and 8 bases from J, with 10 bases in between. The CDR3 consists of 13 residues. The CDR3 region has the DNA TGTGCCAGCAGCCTAGACGCTGATTCACCCCTCCACTTT. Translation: CASSLDADSPLHF. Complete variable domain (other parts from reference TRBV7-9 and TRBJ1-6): DTGVSQNPRHKITKRGQNVTFRCDPISEHNRLYWYRQTLGQGPEFLTYFQNEAQLEKSRLLSDRFSAERPKGSFSTLEIQRTEQGDSAMYLCASSLDADSPLHFGNGTRLTVT.

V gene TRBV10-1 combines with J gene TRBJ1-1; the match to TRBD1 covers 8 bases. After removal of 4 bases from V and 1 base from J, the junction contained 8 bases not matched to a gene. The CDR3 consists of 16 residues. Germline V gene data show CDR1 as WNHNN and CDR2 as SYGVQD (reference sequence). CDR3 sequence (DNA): TGCGCCAGCAGTGCCACGACAGGGGTGGCGAACACTGAAGCTTTCTTT. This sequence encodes CASSATTGVANTEAFF.

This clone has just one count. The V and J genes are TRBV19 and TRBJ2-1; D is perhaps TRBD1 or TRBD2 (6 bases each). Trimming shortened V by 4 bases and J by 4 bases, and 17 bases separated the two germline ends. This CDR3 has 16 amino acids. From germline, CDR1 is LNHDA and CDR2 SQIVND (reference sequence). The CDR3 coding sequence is TGTGCCAGTAGTAAGGGGGGAGCTAACAAATACAATGAGCAGTTCTTC. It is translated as CASSKGGANKYNEQFF. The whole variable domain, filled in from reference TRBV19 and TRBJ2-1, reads DGGITQSPKYLFRKEGQNVTLSCEQNLNHDAMYWYRQDPGQGLRLIYYSQIVNDFQKGDIAEGYSVSREKKESFPLTVTSAQKNPTAFYLCASSKGGANKYNEQFFGPGTRLTVL.